Listed below are T cell receptor beta chains from one sample, sequenced in a study of blood T cell repertoires in COVID-19. TCRdb keeps only in-frame clones here, not all; method: immunoSEQ multiplex PCR. The sample lists hundreds of thousands of clones, 85% to 95% occurring once. Sample: PBMCs or T cells enriched from blood (not recorded which). The receptors derive from a young woman who had recovered from COVID-19. Each CDR3 is given without its conserved first and last residue. Clone size is stated in some rows and not others, as once, few, many or a class when expanded.

size: .; J: TRBJ1-3; length: 11; V: TRBV3-1/TRBV3-2; CDR3: ADRPSGRNTIY
size: .; J: TRBJ2-7; length: 14; V: TRBV7-2; CDR3: ASSLEWDRDPYEQY
size: once; J: TRBJ1-3; length: 10; V: TRBV24-1; CDR3: ATGDRRNTIY
size: .; J: TRBJ1-6; length: 12; V: TRBV3-1/TRBV3-2; CDR3: ASSQDRRNSPLH
size: .; J: TRBJ1-1; length: 12; V: TRBV10-3; CDR3: AISESEGRGQAF
size: .; J: TRBJ2-1; length: 13; V: TRBV19; CDR3: ASSNNLGAYNEQF
size: .; J: TRBJ2-1; length: 12; V: TRBV19; CDR3: ASSILADRNEQF
size: .; J: TRBJ1-5; length: 13; V: TRBV28; CDR3: ASSLPGLGNQPQH
size: .; J: TRBJ1-1; length: 10; V: TRBV7-9; CDR3: ASSLPRGPAF
size: .; J: TRBJ2-5; length: 12; V: TRBV13; CDR3: ASSLGQYQETQY
size: .; J: TRBJ2-7; length: 12; V: TRBV6-5; CDR3: ASSTSGGSYEQY
size: .; J: TRBJ1-1; length: 12; V: TRBV5-1; CDR3: ASSSRVLGTEAF
size: .; J: TRBJ2-1; length: 13; V: TRBV5-3; CDR3: ANRMGGTVWNEQF
size: .; J: TRBJ2-2; length: 10; V: TRBV28; CDR3: ASTARHGVLF
size: .; J: TRBJ1-5; length: 12; V: TRBV4-1; CDR3: ASSQEAGLQPQH
size: .; J: TRBJ1-4; length: 13; V: TRBV5-8; CDR3: ASSLILATNEKLF
size: .; J: TRBJ1-5; length: 11; V: TRBV27; CDR3: ASSWAGNQPQH
size: .; J: TRBJ2-2; length: 12; V: TRBV4-2; CDR3: ASSLSDTSGELF
size: .; J: TRBJ1-1; length: 12; V: TRBV5-1; CDR3: ASSIDRMNTEAF
size: once; J: TRBJ1-2; length: 12; V: TRBV4-3; CDR3: ASSQEMSDYGYT
size: .; J: TRBJ2-1; length: 11; V: TRBV18; CDR3: ASSPRDYNEQF
size: .; J: TRBJ2-1; length: 13; V: TRBV21-1; CDR3: ASSPRQSSYNEQF
size: .; J: TRBJ1-1; length: 12; V: TRBV10-3; CDR3: AISTGGAGTEAF
size: .; J: TRBJ2-7; length: 13; V: TRBV3-1/TRBV3-2; CDR3: ASSQVSGGSYEQY
size: .; J: TRBJ2-3; length: 14; V: TRBV7-2; CDR3: ASSAPRGGRTDTQY